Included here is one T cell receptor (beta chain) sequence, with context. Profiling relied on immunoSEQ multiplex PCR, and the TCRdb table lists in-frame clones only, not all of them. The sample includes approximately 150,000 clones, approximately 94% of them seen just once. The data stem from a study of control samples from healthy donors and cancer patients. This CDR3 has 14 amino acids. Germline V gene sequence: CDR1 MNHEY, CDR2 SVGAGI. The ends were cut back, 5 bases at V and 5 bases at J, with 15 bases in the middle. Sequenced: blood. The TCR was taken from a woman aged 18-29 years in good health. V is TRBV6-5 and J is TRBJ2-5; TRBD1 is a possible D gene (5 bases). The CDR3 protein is CASSRGSRLETQYF. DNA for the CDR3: TGTGCCAGCAGTAGGGGTTCGAGACTGGAGACCCAGTACTTC.